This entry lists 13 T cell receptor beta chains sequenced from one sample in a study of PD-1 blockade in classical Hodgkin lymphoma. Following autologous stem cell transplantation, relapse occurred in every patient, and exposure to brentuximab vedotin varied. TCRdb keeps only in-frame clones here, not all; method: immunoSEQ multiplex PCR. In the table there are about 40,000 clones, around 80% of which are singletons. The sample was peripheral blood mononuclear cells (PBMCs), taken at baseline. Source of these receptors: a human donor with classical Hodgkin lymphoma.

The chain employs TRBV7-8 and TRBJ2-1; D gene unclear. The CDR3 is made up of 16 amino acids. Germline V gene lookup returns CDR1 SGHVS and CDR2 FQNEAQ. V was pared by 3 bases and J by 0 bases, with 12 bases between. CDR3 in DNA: TGTGCCAGCAGCTTCGGGCCTATTAGCTCCTACAATGAGCAGTTCTTC. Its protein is CASSFGPISSYNEQFF.

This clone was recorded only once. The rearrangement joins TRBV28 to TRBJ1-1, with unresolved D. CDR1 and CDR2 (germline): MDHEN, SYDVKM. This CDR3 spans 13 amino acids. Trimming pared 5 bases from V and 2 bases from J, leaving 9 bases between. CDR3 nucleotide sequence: TGTGCCAGCAGTCCTCGGGGAAACACTGAAGCTTTCTTT. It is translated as CASSPRGNTEAFF.

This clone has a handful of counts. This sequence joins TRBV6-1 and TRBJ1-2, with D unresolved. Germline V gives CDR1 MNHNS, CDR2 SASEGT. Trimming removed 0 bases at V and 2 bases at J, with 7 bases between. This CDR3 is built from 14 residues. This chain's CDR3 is CASSEARGNYGYTF. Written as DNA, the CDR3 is TGTGCCAGCAGTGAAGCAAGAGGGAACTATGGCTACACCTTC.

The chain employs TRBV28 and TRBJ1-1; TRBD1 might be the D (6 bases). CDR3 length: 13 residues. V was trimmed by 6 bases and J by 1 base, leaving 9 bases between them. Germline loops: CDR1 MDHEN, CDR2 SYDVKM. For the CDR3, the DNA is TGTGCCAGCAGGGGGGCGGCGAACACTGAAGCTTTCTTT. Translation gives CASRGAANTEAFF.

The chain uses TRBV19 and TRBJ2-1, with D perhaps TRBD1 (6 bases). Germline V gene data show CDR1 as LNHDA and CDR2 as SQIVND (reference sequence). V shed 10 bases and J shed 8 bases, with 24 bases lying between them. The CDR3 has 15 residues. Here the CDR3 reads CATSTPGASGDEQFF. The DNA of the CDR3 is TGTGCCACCAGTACCCCAGGGGCCTCTGGGGATGAGCAGTTCTTC.

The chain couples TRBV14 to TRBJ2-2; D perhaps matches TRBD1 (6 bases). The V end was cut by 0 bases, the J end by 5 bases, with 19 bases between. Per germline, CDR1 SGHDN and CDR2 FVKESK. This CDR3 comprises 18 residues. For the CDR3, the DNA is TGTGCCAGCAGCCAAGATTGCACCACAGGGAAATTGACCGGGGAGCTGTTTTTT. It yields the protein CASSQDCTTGKLTGELFF.

The CDR3 reads CASRNAAAGREKLFF. The CDR3 DNA reads TGTGCCAGCAGAAACGCGGCGGCCGGCCGGGAAAAACTGTTTTTT. V is TRBV28 and J is TRBJ1-4; D gene uncertain. The CDR3 is 15 amino acids. V shed 6 bases and J shed 8 bases, with 19 bases lying between them. Germline CDR1 and CDR2: MDHEN and SYDVKM.

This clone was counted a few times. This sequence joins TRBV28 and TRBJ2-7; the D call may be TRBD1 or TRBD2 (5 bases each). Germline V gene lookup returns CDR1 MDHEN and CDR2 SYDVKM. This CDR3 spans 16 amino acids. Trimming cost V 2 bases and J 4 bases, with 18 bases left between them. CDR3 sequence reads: CASSLPLLRGEYEQYF. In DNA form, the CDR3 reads TGTGCCAGCAGTTTACCCCTCCTGAGGGGCGAATACGAGCAGTACTTC.

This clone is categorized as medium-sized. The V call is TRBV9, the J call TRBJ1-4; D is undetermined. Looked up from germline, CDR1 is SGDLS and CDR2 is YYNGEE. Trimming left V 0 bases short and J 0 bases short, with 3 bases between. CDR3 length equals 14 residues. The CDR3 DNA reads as TGTGCCAGCAGCGTAGACGCAACTAATGAAAAACTGTTTTTT. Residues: CASSVDATNEKLFF.

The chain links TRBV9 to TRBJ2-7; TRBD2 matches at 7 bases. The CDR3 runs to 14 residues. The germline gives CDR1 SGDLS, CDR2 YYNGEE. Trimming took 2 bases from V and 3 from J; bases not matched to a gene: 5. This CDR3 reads CASSVSGGSYEQYF. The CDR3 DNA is TGTGCCAGCAGCGTGTCGGGCGGGAGCTACGAGCAGTACTTC.

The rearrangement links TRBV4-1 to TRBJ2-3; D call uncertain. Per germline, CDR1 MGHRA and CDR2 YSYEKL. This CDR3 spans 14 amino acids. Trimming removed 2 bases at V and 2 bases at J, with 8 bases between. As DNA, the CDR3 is TGCGCCAGCAGCCAAACGTCCCTCACAGATACGCAGTATTTT. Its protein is CASSQTSLTDTQYF.

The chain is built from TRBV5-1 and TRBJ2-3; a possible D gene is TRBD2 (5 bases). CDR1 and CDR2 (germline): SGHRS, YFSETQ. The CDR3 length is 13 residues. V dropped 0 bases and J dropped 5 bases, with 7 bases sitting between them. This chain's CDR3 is CASSLEGLDTQYF. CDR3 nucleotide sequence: TGCGCCAGCAGCTTGGAAGGACTAGATACGCAGTATTTT.

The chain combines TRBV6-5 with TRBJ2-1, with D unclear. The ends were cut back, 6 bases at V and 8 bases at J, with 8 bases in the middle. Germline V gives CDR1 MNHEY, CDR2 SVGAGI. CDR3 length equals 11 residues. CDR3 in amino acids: CASRISYEQFF. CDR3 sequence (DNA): TGTGCCAGCAGGATATCTTATGAGCAGTTCTTC.